This T cell receptor (beta chain) was recovered during a study of brain T cells in children with intractable seizures. Stated time point: blood from clinic visit 5 months post-surgery; TSC patient then seizure free. Between the trimmed V and J ends, which lost 5 bases and 2 bases, there was a span of 10 bases. This CDR3 is built from 13 residues. The germline gives CDR1 LGHDT, CDR2 YNNKEL (reference sequence). This table comes from immunoSEQ multiplex PCR, and its TCRdb copy is limited to in-frame clones, with some not included. The sample records about 340,000 clones, 85% to 95% being singletons. Specimen: peripheral blood, collected roughly 5 months after surgery. This TCR came from a boy under three years old with tuberous sclerosis and intractable seizures. The rearrangement joins TRBV3-1 (or the pseudogene TRBV3-2) to TRBJ2-7; D gene unclear. CDR3: CASSTNQAYEQYF. The CDR3 DNA sequence: TGTGCCAGCAGCACAAACCAGGCCTACGAGCAGTACTTC.